This T cell receptor (beta chain) was profiled in a study of T cell changes during pregnancy in multiple sclerosis. Germline values: CDR1 SGHTA, CDR2 FQGTGA. CDR3 length: 17 residues. Trimming shortened V by 2 bases and J by 0 bases, and 17 bases separated the two germline ends. Profiling relied on immunoSEQ multiplex PCR, and the TCRdb table lists in-frame clones only, not all of them. The sample holds around 100,000 clones, about 93% seen once. The specimen was peripheral blood, collected in the third trimester of pregnancy. The chain couples TRBV7-3 to TRBJ2-7; TRBD2 is a possible D gene (6 bases). The sequence derives from a female donor with multiple sclerosis, enrolled in a pregnancy study. The CDR3 region has the DNA TGTGCCAGCAGCTTACAACCCCTAGCGACGAGCTCCTACGAGCAGTACTTC. Its protein product is CASSLQPLATSSYEQYF. Full variable domain (missing parts from reference TRBV7-3 and TRBJ2-7): GAGVSQTPSNKVTEKGKYVELRCDPISGHTALYWYRQSLGQGPEFLIYFQGTGAADDSGLPNDRFFAVRPEGSVSTLKIQRTERGDSAVYLCASSLQPLATSSYEQYFGPGTRLTVT.